This T cell receptor beta chain was recovered during a study of human T cells and chemical hapten exposure. TCRdb called the RACE reads again in MiXCR, with one record for every CDR3 protein. This sample has 250,000 to 300,000 distinct CDR3 sequences, with approximately 7.5% found just once. Study observations and caveats: No change in TCRs above 1 in 1000 frequency was produced by DPC sensitization.

Germline CDR1 reads SGDLS; CDR2 reads YYNGEE. V gave up 0 bases and J gave up 9 bases; unmatched junction bases: 0. The CDR3 sequence is 14 residues long. This clonotype was observed a few times. Its antigen is unknown. The time point denotes: pre-sensitization, week 0. As to treatment: therapeutic diphenylcyclopropenone sensitization with weekly scalp DPC. The sequence was collected from a man aged 18 to 29 with alopecia areata. Some clones in this sample may be carry-over from other donors' samples. The chain is built from TRBV9 and TRBJ1-6; TRBD1 matches 10 bases. The specimen comprised whole blood, sampled in connection with sensitization to the hapten diphenylcyclopropenone (DPC). The CDR3 sequence: CASSVGQGASPLHF. CDR3 sequence (DNA): TGTGCCAGCAGCGTAGGACAGGGGGCTTCACCCCTCCACTTT.